These 24 T cell receptor beta chains originate from one sample sequenced in a study of blood T cell repertoires in COVID-19. Data came from immunoSEQ multiplex PCR; TCRdb stores just in-frame clones and leaves some out. This sample has 330,000 or so clones, with over 70% found just once. The sample was PBMCs or T cells enriched from blood (not recorded which). These receptors were collected from a man in his thirties or forties who had recovered from COVID-19.

The chain couples TRBV6-5 to TRBJ2-3; the D gene is possibly TRBD1 (5 bases). V was shortened by 4 bases and J by 3 bases, with 14 bases between the two germline ends. This CDR3 spans 15 amino acids. In germline, CDR1 is MNHEY, CDR2 SVGAGI. The CDR3 protein is CASSFTSSGTDTQYF. The CDR3 DNA is TGTGCCAGCAGTTTTACTTCGTCAGGGACAGATACGCAGTATTTT.

The V gene is TRBV7-6, the J gene TRBJ1-2, with 7 nucleotides matching TRBD1. Germline values: CDR1 SGHVS, CDR2 FNYEAQ. V was clipped by 0 bases and J by 3 bases; unmatched bases: 4. There are 15 residues in the CDR3. CDR3 in DNA: TGTGCCAGCAGCTTAGCCCGGACAGGTGACTATGGCTACACCTTC. Its translation is CASSLARTGDYGYTF.

The V call is TRBV12-3 or TRBV12-4, the J call TRBJ2-5, with D perhaps TRBD1 (5 bases). The V gene lost 6 bases and the J gene lost 0 bases, with 8 bases spanning the gap. CDR3 length equals 13 residues. CDR3 protein: CASSRQYQETQYF. The CDR3 region has the DNA TGTGCCAGCAGCAGACAGTACCAAGAGACCCAGTACTTC.

The sample holds one count of this clone. The chain couples TRBV7-9 to TRBJ2-3; possibly TRBD2 for D (6 bases). CDR1 SEHNR and CDR2 FQNEAQ come from the germline V gene (reference sequence). Trimming took off 7 bases at V and 6 bases at J, with 23 bases between the two ends. The length of the CDR3 is 16 residues. CDR3: CASTPEGYLKMDTQYF. The CDR3 DNA is TGTGCCAGCACCCCGGAGGGGTACCTCAAGATGGATACGCAGTATTTT.

The genes are TRBV12-3 or TRBV12-4 and TRBJ1-2, with 7 bases aligning to TRBD1. There are 13 residues in the CDR3. Trimming took 7 bases from V and 8 from J; bases not matched to a gene: 10. DNA of the CDR3: TGTGCCAGCAATCCGACAGGGACGTCCGGCTACACCTTC. Amino acids: CASNPTGTSGYTF.

This clone was picked up a small number of times. The gene calls are TRBV3-1 (or the pseudogene TRBV3-2) and TRBJ2-7; TRBD1 matches at 8 bases. V lost 4 bases to trimming and J lost 2 bases; unmatched junction nucleotides: 1. This CDR3 contains 13 residues. Germline CDR1 LGHDT, CDR2 YNNKEL (reference sequence). DNA of the CDR3: TGTGCCAGCAGCCCACAGGGGGCCTACGAGCAGTACTTC. Its protein is CASSPQGAYEQYF.

V is TRBV19 and J is TRBJ1-5; 7 nucleotides align to TRBD1. J lost 6 bases, V lost 5 bases, and 7 bases had no gene match. This CDR3 comprises 14 residues. Germline loops: CDR1 LNHDA, CDR2 SQIVND (reference sequence). The CDR3, as DNA: TGTGCCAGTAGTCTTACAGGGGACCCTCAGCCCCAGCATTTT. It encodes CASSLTGDPQPQHF.

V usage is TRBV28 and J usage is TRBJ1-1; TRBD1 is a possible D gene (6 bases). V was trimmed by 5 bases and J by 1 base, leaving 14 bases between them. The CDR3 consists of 15 residues. Looked up from germline, CDR1 is MDHEN and CDR2 is SYDVKM. CDR3 in amino acids: CASSPLTGPNTEAFF. Here the CDR3 DNA reads TGTGCCAGCAGTCCCTTGACAGGCCCGAACACTGAAGCTTTCTTT.

V is TRBV4-1 and J is TRBJ1-2, with 8 bases fitting TRBD1. Germline assignment: CDR1 MGHRA and CDR2 YSYEKL. The V and J ends lost 4 bases and 4 bases, in that order; junction bases with no gene match: 8. This CDR3 is built from 15 residues. The CDR3 bases are TGCGCCAGCAGCCCTGGACAGGGTTGGATCTATGGCTACACCTTC. Its translation: CASSPGQGWIYGYTF.

The chain couples TRBV27 to TRBJ1-2, with D uncertain. In germline, CDR1 is MNHEY, CDR2 SMNVEV (reference sequence). Trimming shortened V by 5 bases and J by 10 bases, and 14 bases separated the two germline ends. CDR3 length: 12 residues. CDR3 residues: CASSATLGDYTF. The CDR3 bases are TGTGCCAGCAGTGCCACTCTCGGGGACTACACCTTC.

The chain has TRBV6-1 and TRBJ2-7, with 7 bases identical to TRBD1. J gave up 5 bases and V 4 bases, and 17 bases lay outside the gene matches. The CDR3 length is 17 residues. Looked up from germline, CDR1 is MNHNS and CDR2 is SASEGT. The CDR3 DNA reads TGTGCCAGCAGTGCCGACAGGGAAGGGAGTGACTTGGACGAGCAGTACTTC. This encodes CASSADREGSDLDEQYF.

V usage is TRBV11-2 and J usage is TRBJ1-3, with TRBD1 identical over 8 bases. The germline gives CDR1 SGHAT, CDR2 FQNNGV. V shed 5 bases and J 3 bases; nucleotides not matched to a gene: 12. The CDR3 loop spans 17 amino acids. The CDR3 DNA sequence: TGTGCCAGCAGCCCTTGGGTCCAGGGGGCAGGTGGAAACACCATATATTTT. It encodes CASSPWVQGAGGNTIYF.

The V call is TRBV2, the J call TRBJ2-3, with 11 positions matching TRBD1. Germline assignment: CDR1 SNHLY and CDR2 FYNNEI. This CDR3 has 15 amino acids. The J segment lost 4 bases and the V segment lost 4 bases, leaving 4 bases of the junction unmatched. CDR3 sequence (DNA): TGTGCCAGCAGTGCGGGACAGGGGGACGCAGATACGCAGTATTTT. Translation: CASSAGQGDADTQYF.

The CDR3 nucleotides are TGCGCCAGCAGCCAAGAACAGCTAGCCAAAAACATTCAGTACTTC. Amino acids: CASSQEQLAKNIQYF. The chain recombines TRBV4-1 with TRBJ2-4; D remains unclear. The germline CDR1 and CDR2 sequences are MGHRA and YSYEKL. V lost 0 bases, J lost 0 bases, and 6 bases lay in between. The CDR3 has 15 amino acids.

The gene calls are TRBV11-2 and TRBJ1-2; 7 bases are shared with TRBD1. V gave up 4 bases and J gave up 6 bases; unmatched junction bases: 8. This CDR3 is built from 14 residues. The germline V gene has CDR1 SGHAT and CDR2 FQNNGV. This CDR3 is CASSSRQGLDGYTF. Written as DNA, the CDR3 is TGTGCCAGCAGCTCCCGACAGGGACTGGATGGCTACACCTTC.

The chain couples TRBV2 to TRBJ2-3; perhaps TRBD2 as D (5 bases). V lost 3 bases and J lost 5, with 12 bases in between. The germline gives CDR1 SNHLY, CDR2 FYNNEI. CDR3 size: 14 residues. The CDR3 nucleotides read TGTGCCAGCAGTGATGGCTCTCGGGGAGATACGCAGTATTTT. This encodes CASSDGSRGDTQYF.

The CDR3 sequence is CASSLPPGGGYEQYF. CDR3 sequence (DNA): TGTGCCAGCAGCTTACCCCCGGGGGGGGGATACGAGCAGTACTTC. This chain connects TRBV7-8 to TRBJ2-7, with TRBD2 matching over 8 bases. Germline CDR1 is SGHVS and CDR2 is FQNEAQ. The CDR3 has 15 amino acids. The V gene end was trimmed by 2 bases and the J gene end by 4 bases; junction bases not matched to a gene: 7.

This chain uses TRBV7-8 with TRBJ2-7; D possibly corresponds to TRBD1 (5 bases). Trimming pared 1 base from V and 2 bases from J, leaving 9 bases between. The length of the CDR3 is 14 residues. CDR1 SGHVS and CDR2 FQNEAQ come from the germline V gene. CDR3 in amino acids: CASSLVGRAYEQYF. CDR3 in DNA: TGTGCCAGCAGCTTAGTTGGCAGGGCCTACGAGCAGTACTTC.

The rearrangement links TRBV6-5 to TRBJ2-7; perhaps TRBD2 as D (6 bases). Trimming left V 5 bases short and J 5 bases short, with 13 bases between. This CDR3 has 13 amino acids. The germline gives CDR1 MNHEY, CDR2 SVGAGI. CDR3 region: CASSPPGRNEQYF. The DNA for the CDR3 is TGTGCCAGCAGTCCGCCTGGGAGGAACGAGCAGTACTTC.

J is TRBJ1-6 and V is TRBV9, with D possibly matching TRBD1 (6 bases). The ends were cut back, 4 bases at V and 7 bases at J, with 18 bases in the middle. In germline, CDR1 is SGDLS, CDR2 YYNGEE. CDR3 length: 16 amino acids. The DNA of the CDR3 is TGTGCCAGCAGCCCCCGAACCGGACAGATGAATTCACCCCTCCACTTT. Amino acid sequence: CASSPRTGQMNSPLHF.

This clone has only a few counts. As DNA, the CDR3 is TGTGCCAGTAGTATGGAGAGCTATGGCTACACCTTC. Amino acids: CASSMESYGYTF. The J gene is TRBJ1-2, the V gene TRBV19; D uncertain. CDR3 length: 12 amino acids. Deletions cut 3 bases from V and 4 bases from J, with 6 bases between. Germline CDR1 and CDR2: LNHDA and SQIVND (reference sequence).

V and J are TRBV18 and TRBJ2-5, with 9 nucleotides matching TRBD1. The CDR3 is 14 amino acids. The ends lost 5 bases at V and 4 bases at J; junction bases unmatched: 5. The germline CDR1 and CDR2 sequences are KGHSH and LQKENI. The CDR3 nucleotides read TGTGCCAGCTCAAAGGACAGGGGAGGAGAGACCCAGTACTTC. Protein: CASSKDRGGETQYF.

V gene TRBV11-2 combines with J gene TRBJ2-5; 8 nucleotides line up with TRBD1. This CDR3 region has 14 residues. From germline, CDR1 is SGHAT and CDR2 FQNNGV. With V trimmed by 5 bases and J by 5 bases, 7 bases remained unmatched. The CDR3 coding sequence is TGTGCCAGCAGCCCAACAGGGGGAAGTGAGACCCAGTACTTC. This sequence encodes CASSPTGGSETQYF.

The genes are TRBV6-5 and TRBJ1-6; maybe TRBD1 (5 bases). The CDR3 extends over 15 amino acids. Germline values: CDR1 MNHEY, CDR2 SVGAGI. Trimming left V 2 bases short and J 2 bases short, with 7 bases between. The CDR3 nucleotides read TGTGCCAGCAGTTACGGGGCGCCCTATAATTCACCCCTCCACTTT. Residues: CASSYGAPYNSPLHF.